This TCR beta chain comes out of a study of T-cell memory formation after mild COVID-19 (dated by TCRdb to about 2021). About the investigation overall: TCR sequence clusters from the two donors were largely donor specific. T-cell clones expanding and contracting after mild COVID-19 in a couple of donors were tracked by longitudinal TCRalpha and TCRbeta repertoire sequencing. Two young, previously healthy adult volunteers, one female and one male, were included in the cohort.

Ficoll-Paque density gradient centrifugation was the method used to isolate PBMCs. This sample was sequenced with an Illumina NovaSeq 6000. cDNA libraries for TCRalpha and TCRbeta were prepared by 5'RACE using constant-segment primers, with sample barcodes and unique molecular identifiers added. Trizol reagent was used to extract RNA from every sample. Library amplification was performed in two PCR steps, and a second sample barcode and Illumina TruSeq adapters were introduced in the second step. The libraries were sequenced on an Illumina NovaSeq using 2 x 150 bp paired-end reads. For the original study's pipeline: The reads were demultiplexed and collapsed into UMI-guided consensus sequences using migec v1.2.7. Using mixcr v2.1.11, the UMI consensuses were aligned to TRA and TRB V and J templates and assembled into clonotypes. A clonotype was counted as expanded or contracted only when both edgeR and NoisET called the clonotype significant, with the noise models trained on biological replicates. edgeR calls used a false discovery rate-adjusted p below 0.01 and a log2 fold-change threshold of 1. As an exploratory analysis of dynamics, PCA with hierarchical clustering was applied to max-normalized trajectories of the 1000 most abundant clonotypes. Each responding clone was given a CD4 or CD8 phenotype based on the CD4+ and CD8+ repertoires, which had been sequenced separately. The raw public reads went through TCRdb reprocessing: fastp at Q25, MiXCR clone calling, in-frame beta chains kept. Rows with one shared CDR3 protein collapse into an entry with the most common genes and DNA. Here the V and J calls rest on TCRdb's processing, not on the authors' analysis. The sample yields almost 350,000 distinct CDR3 sequences; 20% to 25% were counted once. 21% of the sample comes from the top ten.

Sequences SGHVS (CDR1) and FQNEAQ (CDR2) are obtained from the germline V gene. V is shortened by 5 bases, J by 5 bases, and the region joining them spans 12 bases. Measured from the cysteine to the phenylalanine, the CDR3 is 13 residues long. The CDR3 DNA has 39 bases and is translated from base 1. On this clonotype itself: Its antigen is still unknown. Base qualities are not provided; no much larger clone lies one nucleotide away.

Overall results and qualifications from the work: Contracting CD4+ clones turned up mainly in the CM and EM memory subsets, whereas EMRA was where CD8+ clones were enriched. SARS-CoV-2 specificity of the second-wave clones peaking on day 37 was not confirmed. Clones contracting from day 15 to 85 had balanced CD4/CD8 phenotypes, while a second wave expanding from day 15 to 37 was biased towards CD4+. Some responding clones were found in pre-infection memory, which suggests that pre-existing cross-reactive memory T cells took part in the SARS-CoV-2 response. Only a couple of mild cases were covered by the study, and larger cohorts that include severe cases with pre-infection samples were considered necessary.

Recombination joined TRBV7-8 with TRBJ1-1; there is no confident call for the D gene. This clonotype originated in a man younger than 35 who had mild COVID-19 (a few samples of this study predate the infection). The sample titles of this study are shuffled in the database, so cell type and time point are left out; the donor was told from shared clones. Sequencing was performed on PBMCs or a T cell subset sorted from them (not recorded which). The DNA sequence is as follows: TGTGCCAGCAGCGCTATGAGTGGTACTGAAGCTTTCTTT. Its product reads: CASSAMSGTEAFF.